A selection of T cell receptor beta chains follows, all from one sample in a study of PD-L1 blockade in urothelial cancer. Data came from immunoSEQ multiplex PCR; TCRdb stores just in-frame clones and leaves some out. The sample yields approximately 20,000 clones, 90% seen once. Here the sequenced sample was PBMCs, taken around atezolizumab (anti-PD-L1) treatment. These receptors originate from a woman aged 55-70 years with urothelial cancer. Both conserved end residues are part of each CDR3. Fields, in order: D gene, J gene, clone size, V gene, CDR3 DNA, CDR3 protein. D genes are given only for firm matches. Clone size is shown for a subset of rows, as once, few, many or a class of expanded clone.

D: -; J: TRBJ2-1; size: -; V: TRBV28; DNA: TGTGCCAGCAGTTCTCGGGGAATCTACAATGAGCAGTTCTTC; CDR3: CASSSRGIYNEQFF
D: -; J: TRBJ2-1; size: -; V: TRBV4-1; DNA: TGCGCCAGCAGCCAAGATCGCTGGAGAGATTCCAATGAGCAGTTCTTC; CDR3: CASSQDRWRDSNEQFF
D: TRBD1; J: TRBJ1-3; size: -; V: TRBV6-1; DNA: TGTGCCAGCAGCAGACAGGGCAACTCTGGAAACACCATATATTTT; CDR3: CASSRQGNSGNTIYF
D: TRBD1; J: TRBJ1-1; size: -; V: TRBV5-5; DNA: TGTGCCAGCAGCTTGGGGGGAACAGGGGGCGCGTCAGCTTTCTTT; CDR3: CASSLGGTGGASAFF
D: TRBD2; J: TRBJ2-1; size: -; V: TRBV11-2; DNA: TGTGCCAGCAGCCCAGCGGCTAGCGGGTTATACAATGAGCAGTTCTTC; CDR3: CASSPAASGLYNEQFF
D: -; J: TRBJ1-4; size: -; V: TRBV18; DNA: TGTGCCAGCTCACTTACTCAGGCGAACCCAAGTGAAAAACTGTTTTTT; CDR3: CASSLTQANPSEKLFF
D: -; J: TRBJ2-5; size: -; V: TRBV20-1; DNA: TGCAGTGCCCCCCGGGAGACCCAGTACTTC; CDR3: CSAPRETQYF
D: TRBD1; J: TRBJ1-5; size: -; V: TRBV5-1; DNA: TGCGCCAGCAGCTTCCCCATGCCAAGCAGGGGGCGTAGCGGCCCCCGTTATAGCAATCAGCCCCAGCATTTT; CDR3: CASSFPMPSRGRSGPRYSNQPQHF
D: -; J: TRBJ2-3; size: once; V: TRBV5-1; DNA: TGCGCCAGCAGCTTTTACCGGGGAAAGCGAGGGACAGATACGCAGTATTTT; CDR3: CASSFYRGKRGTDTQYF
D: TRBD2; J: TRBJ2-1; size: -; V: TRBV9; DNA: TGTGCCAGCAGCGGAGATAGCGGGAGTCGTAATGAGCAGTTCTTC; CDR3: CASSGDSGSRNEQFF
D: -; J: TRBJ2-3; size: -; V: TRBV7-3; DNA: TGTGCCAGCAGCTTAACTGCGACAGGAAGGGCAGATACGCAGTATTTT; CDR3: CASSLTATGRADTQYF
D: TRBD1; J: TRBJ1-1; size: -; V: TRBV29-1; DNA: TGCAGCGGCAAACAGGGGTACAACACTGAAGCTTTCTTT; CDR3: CSGKQGYNTEAFF
D: -; J: TRBJ1-1; size: few; V: TRBV11-1; DNA: TGTGCCAGCAGCTCGACAGGATACACTGAAGCTTTCTTT; CDR3: CASSSTGYTEAFF
D: TRBD2; J: TRBJ2-4; size: -; V: TRBV28; DNA: TGTGCCAGCAACCCCTTTCGCGGGGGTGGGGACAAAAACATTCAGTACTTC; CDR3: CASNPFRGGGDKNIQYF
D: -; J: TRBJ2-2; size: -; V: TRBV4-2; DNA: TGTGCCAGCAGCCACTACCGCGGCACCGGGGAGCTGTTTTTT; CDR3: CASSHYRGTGELFF
D: TRBD1; J: TRBJ2-7; size: -; V: TRBV18; DNA: TGTGCCAGCTCACCGGGACAGGGGGCACCCTACGAGCAGTACTTC; CDR3: CASSPGQGAPYEQYF
D: -; J: TRBJ1-2; size: -; V: TRBV19; DNA: TGTGCCAGTAGGATAACAGGGAGAAAGGTAGCCTACACCTTC; CDR3: CASRITGRKVAYTF
D: TRBD2; J: TRBJ2-6; size: -; V: TRBV29-1; DNA: TGCAGCGTTGCCCCCGTGGTAGCGGGAGCCCCAGGGGCCAACGTCCTGACTTTC; CDR3: CSVAPVVAGAPGANVLTF
D: -; J: TRBJ2-7; size: -; V: TRBV19; DNA: TGTGCCAGTAGTATCAGCGGCAAAAGCTACGAGCAGTACTTC; CDR3: CASSISGKSYEQYF
D: -; J: TRBJ1-4; size: -; V: TRBV5-4; DNA: TGTGCCAGCAGCCCCAATAATGAAAAACTGTTTTTT; CDR3: CASSPNNEKLFF
D: TRBD2; J: TRBJ2-7; size: -; V: TRBV15; DNA: TGTGCCACCAGCTACGGGACTAGACTCGGCGAGCAGTACTTC; CDR3: CATSYGTRLGEQYF
D: -; J: TRBJ2-7; size: -; V: TRBV29-1; DNA: TGCAGCGTTGAAGTGGGAGACATGGGCTACGTGCAGTACTTC; CDR3: CSVEVGDMGYVQYF
D: -; J: TRBJ1-3; size: -; V: TRBV7-9; DNA: TGTGCCAGCAGCTTCACTGCAGGGCGAAACACCATATATTTT; CDR3: CASSFTAGRNTIYF
D: TRBD1; J: TRBJ1-5; size: -; V: TRBV28; DNA: TGTGCCAGCAGTGGGACAGGGGGAAGTGGTCAGCCCCAGCATTTT; CDR3: CASSGTGGSGQPQHF
D: TRBD1; J: TRBJ1-4; size: -; V: TRBV28; DNA: TGTGCCAGCAGTTCAACAGGGGATGAAAAACTGTTTTTT; CDR3: CASSSTGDEKLFF
D: TRBD1; J: TRBJ1-1; size: -; V: TRBV5-4; DNA: TGTGCCAGCAGCCTTGGACAGGGTGCTCAAGCTTTCTTT; CDR3: CASSLGQGAQAFF
D: TRBD2; J: TRBJ2-7; size: -; V: TRBV4-3; DNA: TGCGCCAGCAGCCAAGATCCGGGACTAGCGGGAGTAACTGGCGAGCAGTACTTC; CDR3: CASSQDPGLAGVTGEQYF
D: TRBD2; J: TRBJ2-7; size: -; V: TRBV5-4; DNA: TGTGCCAGCAGCTTTCGGACTAGCGGGATCGACGAGCAGTACTTC; CDR3: CASSFRTSGIDEQYF
D: -; J: TRBJ2-7; size: -; V: TRBV9; DNA: TGTGCCAGCAGCCCCCGGACAGCCTTGGCTGGGGAGCAGTACTTC; CDR3: CASSPRTALAGEQYF
D: -; J: TRBJ2-1; size: few; V: TRBV28; DNA: TGTGCCAGCAGTTTTACGTTATATGGGCCTGAGCAGTTCTTC; CDR3: CASSFTLYGPEQFF
D: -; J: TRBJ1-1; size: -; V: TRBV12-1; DNA: TGTGCCAGCAGCTTTTCGCAGGGGATGAACACTGAAGCTTTCTTT; CDR3: CASSFSQGMNTEAFF
D: -; J: TRBJ1-1; size: -; V: TRBV7-9; DNA: TGTGCCAGCAGCTTAGGGTCAGGCCTAAGTGGAAGAGCCAACACTGAAGCTTTCTTT; CDR3: CASSLGSGLSGRANTEAFF
D: TRBD2; J: TRBJ2-7; size: -; V: TRBV27; DNA: TGTGCCAGCAGTTTACGAGCGGGAGACTGGGAGCAGTACTTC; CDR3: CASSLRAGDWEQYF
D: -; J: TRBJ1-4; size: -; V: TRBV7-2; DNA: TGTGCCAGCAGCACGTACTCGGGTAATGAAAAACTGTTTTTT; CDR3: CASSTYSGNEKLFF
D: -; J: TRBJ2-1; size: -; V: TRBV28; DNA: TGTGCCAGCTGGACTCAAAACAATGAGCAGTTCTTC; CDR3: CASWTQNNEQFF
D: TRBD1; J: TRBJ1-2; size: -; V: TRBV18; DNA: TGTGCCAGCTCACCGCACACAGGGGAAGTCGTCTACACCTTC; CDR3: CASSPHTGEVVYTF
D: TRBD1; J: TRBJ2-1; size: -; V: TRBV29-1; DNA: TGCAGCGTGCGGACCGGGACAGGTAACTACAATGAGCAGTTCTTC; CDR3: CSVRTGTGNYNEQFF